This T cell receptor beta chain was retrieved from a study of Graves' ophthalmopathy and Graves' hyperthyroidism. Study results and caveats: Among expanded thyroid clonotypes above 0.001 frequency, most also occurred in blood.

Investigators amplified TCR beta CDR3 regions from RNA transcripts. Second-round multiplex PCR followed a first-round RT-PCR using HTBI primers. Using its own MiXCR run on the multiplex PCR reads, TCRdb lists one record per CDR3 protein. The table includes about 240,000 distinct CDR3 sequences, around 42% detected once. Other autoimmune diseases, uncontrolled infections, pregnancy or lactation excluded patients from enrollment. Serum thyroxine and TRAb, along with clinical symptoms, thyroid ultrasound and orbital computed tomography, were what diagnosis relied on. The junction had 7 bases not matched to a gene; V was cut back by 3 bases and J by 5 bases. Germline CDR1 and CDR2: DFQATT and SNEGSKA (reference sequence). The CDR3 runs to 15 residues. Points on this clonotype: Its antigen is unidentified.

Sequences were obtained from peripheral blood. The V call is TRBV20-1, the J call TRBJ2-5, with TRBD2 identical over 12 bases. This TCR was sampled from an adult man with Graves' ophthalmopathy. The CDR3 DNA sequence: TGCAGTGCTAGGGCCCGCGGGACTAGCGGGGAGACCCAGTACTTC. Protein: CSARARGTSGETQYF.